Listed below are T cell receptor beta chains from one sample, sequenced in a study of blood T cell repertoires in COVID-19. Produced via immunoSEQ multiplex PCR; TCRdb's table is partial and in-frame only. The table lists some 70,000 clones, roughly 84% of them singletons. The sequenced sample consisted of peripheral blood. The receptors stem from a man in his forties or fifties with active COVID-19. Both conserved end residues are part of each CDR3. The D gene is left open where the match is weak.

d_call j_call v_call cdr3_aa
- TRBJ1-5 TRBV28 CASSRKGVSNQPQHF
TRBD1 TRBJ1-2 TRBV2 CASSESYNPAGGIGYTF
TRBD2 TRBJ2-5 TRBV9 CASSATSGQETQYF
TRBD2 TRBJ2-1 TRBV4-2 CASSQEVGSGSYNEQFF
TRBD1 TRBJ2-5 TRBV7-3 CASSLGTGEGEETQYF
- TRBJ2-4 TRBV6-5 CATSDSQNIQYF
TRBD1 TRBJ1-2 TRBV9 CASSGNPTTGLGYGYTF
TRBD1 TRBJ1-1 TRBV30 CAWRKSWTGTDTEAFF
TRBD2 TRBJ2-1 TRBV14 CASSPIRTWRELKYNEQFF
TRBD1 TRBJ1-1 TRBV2 CASRGGQLNTEAFF
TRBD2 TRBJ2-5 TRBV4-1 CASSQGRGAGGPQETQYF
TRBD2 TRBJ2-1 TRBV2 CASSEMGRAGEQFF
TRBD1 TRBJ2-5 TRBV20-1 CSASPSLGQGRETQYF